The clone carrying this T cell receptor (beta chain) was observed a handful of times. The antigen is undetermined. The data were taken from a study of CD8 T cells in ankylosing spondylitis. Overall study findings and caveats: Among TCR beta sequences, a motif of under 10 highly homologous variants appeared characteristic of ankylosing spondylitis blood. Researchers reportedly found disease-linked clones significantly enriched in matched ankylosing spondylitis synovial fluid. In peripheral blood, disease-linked CD8+ clones occurred at relatively low frequencies. In reactive arthritis synovial fluid and blood, some motif variants had been reported before.

The authors made TCR beta libraries by quantitative 5'-RACE with molecular barcodes. TCRdb analysed the 5' RACE reads with MiXCR anew, one entry per CDR3 protein. The sample lists roughly 700,000 distinct CDR3 sequences; under 20% were seen once. Per germline, CDR1 SQVTM and CDR2 ANQGSEA. The J segment lost 6 bases and the V segment lost 7 bases, leaving 5 bases of the junction unmatched. This CDR3 spans 12 amino acids. The V and J genes are TRBV29-1 and TRBJ2-3; 9 bases map to TRBD2. The sequenced sample consisted of blood, either unsorted or a sorted T cell fraction (not recorded which). The TCR comes from a male donor with ankylosing spondylitis. The DNA of the CDR3 is TGCAGCGCAAGTAGCGGGGGCGATACGCAGTATTTT. Protein: CSASSGGDTQYF.